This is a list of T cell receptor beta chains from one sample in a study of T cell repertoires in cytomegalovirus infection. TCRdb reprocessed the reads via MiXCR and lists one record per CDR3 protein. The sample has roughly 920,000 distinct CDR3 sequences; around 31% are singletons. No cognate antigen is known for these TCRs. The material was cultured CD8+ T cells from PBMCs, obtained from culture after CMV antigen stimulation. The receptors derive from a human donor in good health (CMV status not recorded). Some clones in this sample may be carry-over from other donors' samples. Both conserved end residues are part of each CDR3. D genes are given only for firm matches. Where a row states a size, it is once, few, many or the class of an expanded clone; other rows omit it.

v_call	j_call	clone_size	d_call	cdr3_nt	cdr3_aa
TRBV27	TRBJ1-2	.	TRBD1	TGTGCCAGCAGTTCAAGGTCCGACAGGGCGAATTGGGGCTATGGCTACACCTTC	CASSSRSDRANWGYGYTF
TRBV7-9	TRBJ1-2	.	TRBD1	TGTGCCGCCGTCGGGGACAGGGCGGGATCACGCTATGGCTACACCTTC	CAAVGDRAGSRYGYTF
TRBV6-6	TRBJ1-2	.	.	TGTGCCAGCAGTTACGGGGGGGACTACACCTTC	CASSYGGDYTF
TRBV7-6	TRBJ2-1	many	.	TGTGCCAGCAGCCTCAGAGGGAGTAATGAGCAGTTCTTC	CASSLRGSNEQFF
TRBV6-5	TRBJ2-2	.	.	TGTGCCAGCAGTTACTCAACCGGGACGGATAACACCGGGGAGCTGTTTTTT	CASSYSTGTDNTGELFF
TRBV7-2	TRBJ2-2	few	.	TGTGCCAGGATTGATACGTCAGGTGCGCTGTTTTTT	CARIDTSGALFF
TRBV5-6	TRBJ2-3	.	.	TGTGCCAGCAGCTTCTGGGGAGATACGCAGTATTTT	CASSFWGDTQYF
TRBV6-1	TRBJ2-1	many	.	TGTGCCATCAGGGACTTTAACCGGAACAATGAGCAGTTCTTC	CAIRDFNRNNEQFF
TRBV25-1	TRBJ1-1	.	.	TGTGCCAGCAGTGACGGGACGATGGGACTCATGAACACTGAAGCTTTCTTT	CASSDGTMGLMNTEAFF
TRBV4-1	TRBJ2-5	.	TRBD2	TGCGCCAGCAGCCAAGTCTTGGCGGGGGTTGGACAAGAGACCCAGTACTTC	CASSQVLAGVGQETQYF
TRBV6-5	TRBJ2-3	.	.	TGTGCCAGCAGTTACCTACAGGCAGATACGCAGTATTTT	CASSYLQADTQYF
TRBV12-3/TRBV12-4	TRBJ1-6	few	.	TGTGCCAGCAGTTTAACGCTGCACAGCGCTTGGGATTCACCCCTCCACTTT	CASSLTLHSAWDSPLHF
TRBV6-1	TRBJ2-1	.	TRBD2	TGTGCCAGCAGTCTTCGGTGGACAGCGGGGGGGTATTACAATGAGCAGTTCTTC	CASSLRWTAGGYYNEQFF
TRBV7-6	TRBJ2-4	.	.	TGTGCCAGCAGCGACATTCCCAAAAACATTCAGTACTTC	CASSDIPKNIQYF
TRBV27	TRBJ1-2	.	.	TGTGCCAGCAGTGGGGAGGATGGCTACACCTTC	CASSGEDGYTF
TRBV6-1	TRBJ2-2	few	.	TGTGCCAGCAGTGAATGGGGGAGTCCTGATACCGGGGAGCTGTTTTTT	CASSEWGSPDTGELFF
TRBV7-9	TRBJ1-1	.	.	TGTGCTACAGCTTCGGCAGGGTATATGAACACTGAAGCTTTCTTT	CATASAGYMNTEAFF
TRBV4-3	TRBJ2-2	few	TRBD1	TGCGCCAGCAGCCAAGATAGGACAGGATCGAACACCGGGGAGCTGTTTTTT	CASSQDRTGSNTGELFF
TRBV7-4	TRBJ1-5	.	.	TGTGCCAGCAGCTTAGACGGAGGGCTCGATCAGCCCCAGCATTTT	CASSLDGGLDQPQHF
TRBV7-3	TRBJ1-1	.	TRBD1	TGTGCCAGCAGGGCGACAGGGGACACTGAAGCTTTCTTT	CASRATGDTEAFF
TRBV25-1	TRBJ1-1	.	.	TGTGCCAGCAGTCGCACGGGCACTGAAGCTTTCTTT	CASSRTGTEAFF
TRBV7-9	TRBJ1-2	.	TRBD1	TGTGCCAGCAGCTTAGTAGCCCGTGACAGGGGAATGGATTCCTATGGCTACACCTTC	CASSLVARDRGMDSYGYTF
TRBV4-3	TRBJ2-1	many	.	TGCGCCAGCAGCCAGGGGGGAGGTGGCAATGAGCAGTTCTTC	CASSQGGGGNEQFF
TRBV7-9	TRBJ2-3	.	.	TGTGCCAGCAGCGTTAGTGAGGATACGCAGTATTTT	CASSVSEDTQYF
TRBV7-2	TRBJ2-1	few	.	TGTGCCAGCCGCCTCCCAGGTCCCTATGAGCAGTTCTTC	CASRLPGPYEQFF
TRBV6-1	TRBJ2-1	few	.	TGTGCCAGCAGTGGTTGGACAGTATACAATGAGCAGTTCTTC	CASSGWTVYNEQFF
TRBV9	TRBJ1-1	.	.	TGTGCCAGCAGCCCCCCGCAGGGTCCCACTGAAGCTTTCTTT	CASSPPQGPTEAFF
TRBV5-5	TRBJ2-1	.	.	TGTGCCAGCAGCCCCCCTGGCGGGACTGAGCAGTTCTTC	CASSPPGGTEQFF
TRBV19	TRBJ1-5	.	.	TGTGCCAGTAGCCTCAGGGAAATCCAGCCCCAGCATTTT	CASSLREIQPQHF
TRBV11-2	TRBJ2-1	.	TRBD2	TGTGCCAGCAGCCCCTGGACTAGCGGGGGGACGCACTCCTACAATGAGCAGTTCTTC	CASSPWTSGGTHSYNEQFF
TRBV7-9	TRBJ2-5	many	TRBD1	TGTGCCAGCAGCCCGACAGGGGAAGAGACCCAGTACTTC	CASSPTGEETQYF
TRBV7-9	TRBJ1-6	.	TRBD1	TGTGCCAGCAGCCTCGACAGGGGAGCACATTCACCCCTCCACTTT	CASSLDRGAHSPLHF
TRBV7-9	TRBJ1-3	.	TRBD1	TGTGCCAGCAGCTTAGGGGGACAGAGCTCTGGAAACACCATATATTTT	CASSLGGQSSGNTIYF
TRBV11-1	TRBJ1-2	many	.	TGTGCCAGCAGCATCGGGACCGCAGGCTATGGCTACACCTTC	CASSIGTAGYGYTF
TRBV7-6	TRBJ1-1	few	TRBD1	TGTGCCAGCAGCTTTGGACAGGCGACTAACACTGAAGCTTTCTTT	CASSFGQATNTEAFF
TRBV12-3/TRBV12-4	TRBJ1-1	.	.	TGTGCCAGCACCCTAAGGTTGGGGCAGTATGCTTTCTTT	CASTLRLGQYAFF
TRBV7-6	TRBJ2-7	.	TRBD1	TGTGCCAGCAGCCAAGGGGGCAGGAACGAGCAGTACTTC	CASSQGGRNEQYF
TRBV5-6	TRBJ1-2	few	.	TGTGCCAGCAGCTTGGACAGGGAGGAGGACTATGGCTACACCTTC	CASSLDREEDYGYTF
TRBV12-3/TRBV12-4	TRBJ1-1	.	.	TGTGCCAGCAGTTTAGAGGCGAGCACTGAAGCTTTCTTT	CASSLEASTEAFF
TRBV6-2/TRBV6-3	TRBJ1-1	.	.	TGTGCCAGCAGTTACTCGAGGACAGTGGGATGGAACACTGAAGCTTTCTTT	CASSYSRTVGWNTEAFF